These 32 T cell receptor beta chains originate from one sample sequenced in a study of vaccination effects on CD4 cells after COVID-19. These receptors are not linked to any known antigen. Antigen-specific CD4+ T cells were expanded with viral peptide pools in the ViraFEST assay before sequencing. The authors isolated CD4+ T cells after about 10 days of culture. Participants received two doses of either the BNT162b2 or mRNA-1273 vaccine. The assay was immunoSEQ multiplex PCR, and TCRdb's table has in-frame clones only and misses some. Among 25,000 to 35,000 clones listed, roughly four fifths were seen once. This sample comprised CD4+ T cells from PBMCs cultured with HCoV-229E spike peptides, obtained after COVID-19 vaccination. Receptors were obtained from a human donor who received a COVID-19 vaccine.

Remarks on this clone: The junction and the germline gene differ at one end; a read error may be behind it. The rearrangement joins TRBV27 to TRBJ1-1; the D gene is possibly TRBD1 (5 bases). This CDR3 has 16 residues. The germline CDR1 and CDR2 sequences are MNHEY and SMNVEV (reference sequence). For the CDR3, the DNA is TGTGCCAGCAGTACCCCCCGGGGCAGGCGGAACGCTGAAGCTTTCTTT. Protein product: CASSTPRGRRNAEAFF.

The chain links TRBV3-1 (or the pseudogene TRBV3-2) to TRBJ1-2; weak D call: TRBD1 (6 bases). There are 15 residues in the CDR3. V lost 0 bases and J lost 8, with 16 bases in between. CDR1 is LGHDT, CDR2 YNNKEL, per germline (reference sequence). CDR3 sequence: CASSQEPGAVGGYTF. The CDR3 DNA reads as TGTGCCAGCAGCCAAGAACCGGGGGCGGTGGGAGGCTACACCTTC.

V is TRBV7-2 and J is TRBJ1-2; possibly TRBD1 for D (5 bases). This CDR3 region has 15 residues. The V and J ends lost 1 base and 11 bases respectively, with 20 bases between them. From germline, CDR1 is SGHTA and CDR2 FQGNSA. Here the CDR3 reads CASSLGSGGNTGYTF. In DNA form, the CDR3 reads TGTGCCAGCAGCTTAGGGTCTGGGGGGAACACCGGATACACCTTC.

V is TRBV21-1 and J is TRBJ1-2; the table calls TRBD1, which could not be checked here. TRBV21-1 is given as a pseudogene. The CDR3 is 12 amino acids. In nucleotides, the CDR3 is TGTGCCAGCGGGGACAGGGCCTATGGCTACACCTTC. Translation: CASGDRAYGYTF.

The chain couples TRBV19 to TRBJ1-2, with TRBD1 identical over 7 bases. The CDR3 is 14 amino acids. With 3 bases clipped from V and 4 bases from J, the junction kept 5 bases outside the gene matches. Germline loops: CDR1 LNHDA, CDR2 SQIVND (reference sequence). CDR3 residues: CASSIDRAFYGYTF. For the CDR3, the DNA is TGTGCCAGTAGTATTGACAGGGCCTTCTATGGCTACACCTTC. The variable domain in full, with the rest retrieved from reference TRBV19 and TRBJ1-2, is DGGITQSPKYLFRKEGQNVTLSCEQNLNHDAMYWYRQDPGQGLRLIYYSQIVNDFQKGDIAEGYSVSREKKESFPLTVTSAQKNPTAFYLCASSIDRAFYGYTFGSGTRLTVV.

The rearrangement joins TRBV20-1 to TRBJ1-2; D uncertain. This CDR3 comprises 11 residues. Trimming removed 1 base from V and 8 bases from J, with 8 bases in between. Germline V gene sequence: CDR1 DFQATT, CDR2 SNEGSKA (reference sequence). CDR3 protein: CSARVRGGYTF. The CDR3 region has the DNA TGCAGTGCTAGAGTCCGGGGAGGCTACACCTTC.

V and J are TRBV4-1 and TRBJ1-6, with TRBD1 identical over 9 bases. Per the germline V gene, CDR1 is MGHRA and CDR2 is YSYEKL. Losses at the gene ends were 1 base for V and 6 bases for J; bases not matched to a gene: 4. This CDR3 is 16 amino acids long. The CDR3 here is CASSQVGTGINSPLHF. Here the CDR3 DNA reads TGCGCCAGCAGCCAAGTTGGGACAGGGATTAATTCACCCCTCCACTTT.

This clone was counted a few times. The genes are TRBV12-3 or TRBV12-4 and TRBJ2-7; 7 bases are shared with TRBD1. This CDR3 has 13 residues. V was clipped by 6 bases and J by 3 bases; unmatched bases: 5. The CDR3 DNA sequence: TGTGCCAGCAGGAGGGACAGTGTCTACGAGCAGTACTTC. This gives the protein CASRRDSVYEQYF.

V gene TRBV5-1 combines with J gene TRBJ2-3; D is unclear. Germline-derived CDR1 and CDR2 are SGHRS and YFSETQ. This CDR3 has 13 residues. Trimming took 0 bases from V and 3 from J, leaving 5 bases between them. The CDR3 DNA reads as TGCGCCAGCAGCTTGGATCAGACAGATACGCAGTATTTT. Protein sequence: CASSLDQTDTQYF. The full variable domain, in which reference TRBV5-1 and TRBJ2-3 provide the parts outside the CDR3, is KAGVTQTPRYLIKTRGQQVTLSCSPISGHRSVSWYQQTPGQGLQFLFEYFSETQRNKGNFPGRFSGRQFSNSRSEMNVSTLELGDSALYLCASSLDQTDTQYFGPGTRLTVL.

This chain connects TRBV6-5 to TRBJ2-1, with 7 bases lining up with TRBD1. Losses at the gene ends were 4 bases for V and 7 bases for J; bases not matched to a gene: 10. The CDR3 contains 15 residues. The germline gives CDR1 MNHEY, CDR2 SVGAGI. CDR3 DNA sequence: TGTGCCAGCAGTTTGGAACGGACAGGTAGGAATGAGCAGTTCTTC. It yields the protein CASSLERTGRNEQFF.

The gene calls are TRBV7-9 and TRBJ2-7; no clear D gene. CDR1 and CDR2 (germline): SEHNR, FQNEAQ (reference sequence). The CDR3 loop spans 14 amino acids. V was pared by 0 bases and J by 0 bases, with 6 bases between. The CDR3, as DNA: TGTGCCAGCAGCTTAGCCGTTTCCTCCTACGAGCAGTACTTC. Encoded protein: CASSLAVSSYEQYF.

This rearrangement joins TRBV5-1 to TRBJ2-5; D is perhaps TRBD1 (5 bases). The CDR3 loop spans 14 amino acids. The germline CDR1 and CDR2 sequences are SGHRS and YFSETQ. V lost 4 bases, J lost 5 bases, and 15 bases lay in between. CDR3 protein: CASSPQGVGETQYF. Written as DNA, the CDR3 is TGCGCCAGCAGCCCCCAAGGGGTGGGGGAGACCCAGTACTTC.

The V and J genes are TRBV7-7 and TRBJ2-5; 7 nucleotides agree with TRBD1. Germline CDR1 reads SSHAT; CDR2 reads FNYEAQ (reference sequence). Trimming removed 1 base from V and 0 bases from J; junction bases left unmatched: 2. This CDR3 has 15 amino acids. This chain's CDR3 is CASSLGGGNQETQYF. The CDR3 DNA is TGTGCCAGCAGCTTAGGAGGGGGCAACCAAGAGACCCAGTACTTC.

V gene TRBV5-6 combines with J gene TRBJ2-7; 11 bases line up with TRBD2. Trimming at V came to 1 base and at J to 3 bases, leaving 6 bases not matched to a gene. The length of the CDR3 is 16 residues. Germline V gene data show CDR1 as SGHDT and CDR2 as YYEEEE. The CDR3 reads CASSLIAGGHYYEQYF. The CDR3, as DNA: TGTGCCAGCAGCTTGATAGCGGGGGGGCACTACTACGAGCAGTACTTC. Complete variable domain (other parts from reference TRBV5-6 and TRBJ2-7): DAGVTQSPTHLIKTRGQQVTLRCSPKSGHDTVSWYQQALGQGPQFIFQYYEEEERQRGNFPDRFSGHQFPNYSSELNVNALLLGDSALYLCASSLIAGGHYYEQYFGPGTRLTVT.

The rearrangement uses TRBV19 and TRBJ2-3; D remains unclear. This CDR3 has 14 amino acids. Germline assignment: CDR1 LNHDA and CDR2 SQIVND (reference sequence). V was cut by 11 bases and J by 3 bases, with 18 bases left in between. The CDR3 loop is CAASHGYRTDTQYF. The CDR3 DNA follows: TGTGCCGCGAGCCACGGGTATAGGACAGATACGCAGTATTTT.

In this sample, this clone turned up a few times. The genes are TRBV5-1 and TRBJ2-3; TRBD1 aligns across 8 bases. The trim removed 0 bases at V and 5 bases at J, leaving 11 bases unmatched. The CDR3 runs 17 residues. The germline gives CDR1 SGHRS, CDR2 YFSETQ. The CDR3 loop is CASSLAYTGGGLDTQYF. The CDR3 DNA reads TGCGCCAGCAGCTTGGCCTATACAGGGGGTGGGCTAGATACGCAGTATTTT. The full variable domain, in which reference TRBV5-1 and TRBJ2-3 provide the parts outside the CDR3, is KAGVTQTPRYLIKTRGQQVTLSCSPISGHRSVSWYQQTPGQGLQFLFEYFSETQRNKGNFPGRFSGRQFSNSRSEMNVSTLELGDSALYLCASSLAYTGGGLDTQYFGPGTRLTVL.

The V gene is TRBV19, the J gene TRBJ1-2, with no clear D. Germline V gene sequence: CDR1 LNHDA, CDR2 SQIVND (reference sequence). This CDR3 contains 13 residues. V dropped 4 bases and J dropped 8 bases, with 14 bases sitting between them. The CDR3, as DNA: TGTGCCAGTAGTACGCAGTGGGGAGAGGGCTACACCTTC. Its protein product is CASSTQWGEGYTF.

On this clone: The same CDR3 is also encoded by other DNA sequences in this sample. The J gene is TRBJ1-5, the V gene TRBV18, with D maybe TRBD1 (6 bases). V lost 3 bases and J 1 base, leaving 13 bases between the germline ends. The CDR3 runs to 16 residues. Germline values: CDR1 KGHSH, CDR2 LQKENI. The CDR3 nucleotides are TGTGCCAGCTCACCGCAACAGGGTGGAAGCAATCAGCCCCAGCATTTT. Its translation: CASSPQQGGSNQPQHF.

The CDR3 region is CASSKGVHLNSPLHF. Here the CDR3 DNA reads TGTGCCAGTAGTAAGGGGGTTCACCTCAATTCACCCCTCCACTTT. The rearrangement uses TRBV19 and TRBJ1-6, with D perhaps matching TRBD1 (6 bases). V was clipped by 4 bases and J by 7 bases, with 14 bases between them. The CDR3 totals 15 residues. CDR1 and CDR2 from the germline V gene are LNHDA and SQIVND (reference sequence). The full variable domain, with the rest looked up from reference TRBV19 and TRBJ1-6, is DGGITQSPKYLFRKEGQNVTLSCEQNLNHDAMYWYRQDPGQGLRLIYYSQIVNDFQKGDIAEGYSVSREKKESFPLTVTSAQKNPTAFYLCASSKGVHLNSPLHFGNGTRLTVT.

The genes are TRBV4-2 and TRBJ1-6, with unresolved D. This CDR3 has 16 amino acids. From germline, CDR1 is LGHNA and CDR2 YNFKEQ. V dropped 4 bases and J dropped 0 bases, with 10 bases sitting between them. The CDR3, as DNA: TGTGCCAGCAGCCCGGACCGGGACTCCTATAATTCACCCCTCCACTTT. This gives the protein CASSPDRDSYNSPLHF.

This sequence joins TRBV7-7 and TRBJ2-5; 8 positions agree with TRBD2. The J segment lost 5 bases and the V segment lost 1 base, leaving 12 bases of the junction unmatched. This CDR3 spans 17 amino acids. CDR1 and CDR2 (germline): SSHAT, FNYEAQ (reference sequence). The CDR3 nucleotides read TGTGCCAGCAGCTTAGTCCCTTCCGGGACTAGTGGGGAGACCCAGTACTTC. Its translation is CASSLVPSGTSGETQYF. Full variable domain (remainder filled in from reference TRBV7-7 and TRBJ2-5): GAGVSQSPRYKVTKRGQDVTLRCDPISSHATLYWYQQALGQGPEFLTYFNYEAQPDKSGLPSDRFSAERPEGSISTLTIQRTEQRDSAMYRCASSLVPSGTSGETQYFGPGTRLLVL.

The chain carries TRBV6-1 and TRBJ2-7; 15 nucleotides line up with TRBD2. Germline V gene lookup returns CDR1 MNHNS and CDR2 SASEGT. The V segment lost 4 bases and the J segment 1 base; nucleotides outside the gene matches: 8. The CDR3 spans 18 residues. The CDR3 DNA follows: TGTGCCAGCAGTGCAAGGACTAGCGGGGGGGCCAGTTCCTACGAGCAGTACTTC. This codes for CASSARTSGGASSYEQYF.

In nucleotides, the CDR3 is TGTGCCAGCAGCTTAGTCGGGACCTTTAGCACAGATACGCAGTATTTT. Its translation is CASSLVGTFSTDTQYF. This chain links TRBV7-2 with TRBJ2-3; either TRBD1 or TRBD2 may supply D (5 bases each). CDR3 length: 16 amino acids. V was pared by 1 base and J by 0 bases, with 11 bases between. CDR1 and CDR2 (germline): SGHTA, FQGNSA.

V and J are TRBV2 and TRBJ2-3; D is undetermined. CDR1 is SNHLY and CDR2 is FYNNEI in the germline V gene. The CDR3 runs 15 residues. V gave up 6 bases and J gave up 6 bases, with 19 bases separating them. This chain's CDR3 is CASSRSASFGDTQYF. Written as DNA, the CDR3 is TGTGCCAGCAGCCGGTCGGCGAGCTTTGGGGATACGCAGTATTTT.

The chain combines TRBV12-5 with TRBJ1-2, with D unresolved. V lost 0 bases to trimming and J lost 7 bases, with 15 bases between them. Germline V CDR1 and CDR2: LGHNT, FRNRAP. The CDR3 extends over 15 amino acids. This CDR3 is CASGLVLGLLSGYTF. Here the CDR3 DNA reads TGTGCTAGTGGTTTGGTACTAGGACTATTGAGTGGCTACACCTTC.

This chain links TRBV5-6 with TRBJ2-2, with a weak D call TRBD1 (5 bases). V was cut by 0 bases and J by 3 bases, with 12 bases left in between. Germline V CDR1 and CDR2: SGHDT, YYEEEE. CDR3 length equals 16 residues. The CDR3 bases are TGTGCCAGCAGCTTGGTAGGCAGGGCGGACACCGGGGAGCTGTTTTTT. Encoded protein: CASSLVGRADTGELFF.

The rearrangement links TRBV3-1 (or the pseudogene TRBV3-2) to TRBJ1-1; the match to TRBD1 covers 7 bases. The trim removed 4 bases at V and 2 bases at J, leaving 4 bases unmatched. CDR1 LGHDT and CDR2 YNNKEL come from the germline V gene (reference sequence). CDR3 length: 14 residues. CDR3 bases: TGTGCCAGCAGCCGGGACAGAGACAACACTGAAGCTTTCTTT. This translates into CASSRDRDNTEAFF.

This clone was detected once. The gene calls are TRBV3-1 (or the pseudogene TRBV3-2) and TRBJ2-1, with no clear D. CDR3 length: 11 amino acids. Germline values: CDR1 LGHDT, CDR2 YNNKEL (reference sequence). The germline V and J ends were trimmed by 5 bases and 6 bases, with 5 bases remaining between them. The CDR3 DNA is TGTGCCAGCAGCTACCGCAATGAGCAGTTCTTC. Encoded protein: CASSYRNEQFF.

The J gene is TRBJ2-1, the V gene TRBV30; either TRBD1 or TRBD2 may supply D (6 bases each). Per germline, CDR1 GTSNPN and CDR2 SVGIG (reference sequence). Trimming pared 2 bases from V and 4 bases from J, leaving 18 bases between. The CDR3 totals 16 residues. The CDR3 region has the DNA TGTGCCTGGAGTCCCCCGGGCAGGGGACTTTACAATGAGCAGTTCTTC. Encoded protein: CAWSPPGRGLYNEQFF.

The CDR3 nucleotides are TGTGCCAGCAGCGACCCACTAAGAACGGGACCAGCGATATACGAGCAGTACTTC. This translates into CASSDPLRTGPAIYEQYF. The chain carries TRBV7-6 and TRBJ2-7; the D gene could be TRBD1 or TRBD2 (5 bases each). V shed 5 bases and J shed 4 bases, with 27 bases lying between them. In germline, CDR1 is SGHVS, CDR2 FNYEAQ. CDR3 length: 18 residues.

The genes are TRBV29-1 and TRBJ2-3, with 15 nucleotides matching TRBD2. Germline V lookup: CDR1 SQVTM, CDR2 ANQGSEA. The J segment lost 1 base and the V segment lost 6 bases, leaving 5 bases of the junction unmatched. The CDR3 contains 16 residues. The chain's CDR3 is CSVRGLAGGRTDTQYF. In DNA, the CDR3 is TGCAGCGTCCGAGGACTAGCGGGGGGGCGCACAGATACGCAGTATTTT.

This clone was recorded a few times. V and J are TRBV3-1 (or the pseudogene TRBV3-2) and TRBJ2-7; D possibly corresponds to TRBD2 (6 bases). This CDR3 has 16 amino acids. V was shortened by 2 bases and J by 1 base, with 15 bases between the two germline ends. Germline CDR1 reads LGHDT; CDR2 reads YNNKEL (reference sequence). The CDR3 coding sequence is TGTGCCAGCAGCCAAAGCTACGGGGGACCGTCCTACGAGCAGTACTTC. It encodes CASSQSYGGPSYEQYF.